This T cell receptor (beta chain) was obtained from a study of blood T cell repertoires in COVID-19. Trimming removed 6 bases at V and 7 bases at J, with 13 bases between. CDR1 is MNHEY, CDR2 SVGAGI, per germline. This CDR3 region has 13 residues. Original processing methods: Amplification with reference gene primers provided the estimates of nucleated cell counts. Clones were read by immunoSEQ multiplex PCR, and TCRdb kept only the in-frame ones, dropping some. V and J calls and clone size are those listed in that table; D and trimming were worked out from the DNA. The sample has 55,000 to 65,000 clones; just over 85% are singletons.

Sequences were obtained from peripheral blood. The rearrangement links TRBV6-5 to TRBJ1-5; TRBD1 might be the D (6 bases). The receptor was isolated from a man in his fifties or sixties with acute or convalescent COVID-19. CDR3 residues: CASRRMGAQPQHF. The CDR3 bases are TGTGCCAGCAGAAGAATGGGGGCCCAGCCCCAGCATTTT.